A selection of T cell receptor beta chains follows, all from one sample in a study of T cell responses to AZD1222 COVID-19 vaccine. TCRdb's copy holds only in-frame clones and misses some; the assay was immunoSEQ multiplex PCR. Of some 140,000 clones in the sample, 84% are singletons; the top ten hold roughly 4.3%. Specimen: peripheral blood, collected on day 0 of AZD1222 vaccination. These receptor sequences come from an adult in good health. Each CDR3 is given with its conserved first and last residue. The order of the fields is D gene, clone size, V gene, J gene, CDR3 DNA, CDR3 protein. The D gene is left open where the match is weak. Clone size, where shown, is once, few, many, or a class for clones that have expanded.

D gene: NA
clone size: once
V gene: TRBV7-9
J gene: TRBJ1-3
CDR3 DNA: TGTGCCAGCAGCTTGGGACGGAGCTCTGGAAACACCATATATTTT
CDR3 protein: CASSLGRSSGNTIYF

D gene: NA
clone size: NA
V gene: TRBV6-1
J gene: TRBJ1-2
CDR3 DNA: TGTGCCAGCAGTGCAGCCACGCCCCAGGGCTATGGCTACACCTTC
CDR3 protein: CASSAATPQGYGYTF

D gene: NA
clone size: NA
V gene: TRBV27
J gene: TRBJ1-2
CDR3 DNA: TGTGCCAGCAGTTTAAGCCAGGCTGATCGCTACACCTTC
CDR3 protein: CASSLSQADRYTF

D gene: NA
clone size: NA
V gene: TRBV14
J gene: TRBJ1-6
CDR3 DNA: TGTGCCAGCAGCCAAGAGGGGAAAGTCTCACCCCTCCACTTT
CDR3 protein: CASSQEGKVSPLHF

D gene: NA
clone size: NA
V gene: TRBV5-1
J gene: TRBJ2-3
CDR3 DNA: TGCGCCAGCAGCTTGGTCGGCACTAGCACAGATACGCAGTATTTT
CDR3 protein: CASSLVGTSTDTQYF

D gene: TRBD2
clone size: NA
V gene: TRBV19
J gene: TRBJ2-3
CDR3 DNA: TGTGCCAGTAGTGCGCTCGACCGGAGGGGAGGGGCAGATACGCAGTATTTT
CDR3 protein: CASSALDRRGGADTQYF

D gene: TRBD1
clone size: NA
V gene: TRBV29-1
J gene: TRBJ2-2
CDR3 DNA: TGCAGCGTTGAACCCGGGGCAGGGGGCACCGGGGAGCTGTTTTTT
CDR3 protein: CSVEPGAGGTGELFF

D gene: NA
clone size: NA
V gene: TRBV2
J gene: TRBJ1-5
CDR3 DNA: TGTGCCAGCAGTGGGTACGGAAATCAGCCCCAGCATTTT
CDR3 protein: CASSGYGNQPQHF

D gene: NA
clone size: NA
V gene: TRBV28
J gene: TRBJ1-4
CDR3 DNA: TGTGCCAGCAGTCACGACCTTAATGAAAAACTGTTTTTT
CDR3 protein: CASSHDLNEKLFF

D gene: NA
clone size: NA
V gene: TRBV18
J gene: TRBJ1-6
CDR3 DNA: TGTGCCAGCTCACCCTTCACGAGCTCCTATAATTCACCCCTCCACTTT
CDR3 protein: CASSPFTSSYNSPLHF

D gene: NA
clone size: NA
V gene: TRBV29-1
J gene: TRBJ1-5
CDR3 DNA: TGCAGCGTTGGCGGGGGGAATCAGCCCCAGCATTTT
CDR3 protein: CSVGGGNQPQHF

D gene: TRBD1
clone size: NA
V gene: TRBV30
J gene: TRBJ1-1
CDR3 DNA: TGTGCCTGGAGTGTAGGGGCCAGGGGGAGGGCGAGGATGGACACTGAAGCTTTCTTT
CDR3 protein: CAWSVGARGRARMDTEAFF

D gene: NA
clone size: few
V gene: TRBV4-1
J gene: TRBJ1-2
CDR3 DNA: TGCGCCAGCAGCCAAGTACCCCAGGGCACTAACTATGGCTACACCTTC
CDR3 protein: CASSQVPQGTNYGYTF

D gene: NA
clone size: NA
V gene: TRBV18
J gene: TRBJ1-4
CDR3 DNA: TGTGCCAGCTCACCGGTTCTGGACGGGGAAAAACTGTTTTTT
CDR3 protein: CASSPVLDGEKLFF

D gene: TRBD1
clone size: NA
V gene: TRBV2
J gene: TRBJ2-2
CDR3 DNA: TGTGCCAGTCGACAGGGGGTGACCGGGGAGCTGTTTTTT
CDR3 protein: CASRQGVTGELFF

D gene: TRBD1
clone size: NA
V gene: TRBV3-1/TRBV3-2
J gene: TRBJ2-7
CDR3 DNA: TGTGCCAGCAGCCGGGAGACAGGGGGCTACGAGCAGTACTTC
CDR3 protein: CASSRETGGYEQYF

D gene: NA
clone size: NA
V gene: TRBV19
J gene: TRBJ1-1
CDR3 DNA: TGTGCCAGTAGGCGGCAAATGAACACTGAAGCTTTCTTT
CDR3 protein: CASRRQMNTEAFF

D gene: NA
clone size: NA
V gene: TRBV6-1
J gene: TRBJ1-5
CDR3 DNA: TGTGCCAGCAGTGAATTGGGGGGTGGGCAGCCCCAGCATTTT
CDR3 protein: CASSELGGGQPQHF

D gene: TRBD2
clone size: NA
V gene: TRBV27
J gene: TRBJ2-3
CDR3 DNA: TGTGCCAGCAGTTTATCGAGCGGGGGAGGGGATACGCAGTATTTT
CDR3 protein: CASSLSSGGGDTQYF

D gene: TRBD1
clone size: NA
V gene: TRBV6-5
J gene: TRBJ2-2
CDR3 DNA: TGTGCCAGCATTCCCGGGACAGGGGAGGCCGGGGAGCTGTTTTTT
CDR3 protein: CASIPGTGEAGELFF

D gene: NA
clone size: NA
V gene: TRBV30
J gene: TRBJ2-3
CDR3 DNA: TGTGCCTGGAGTACAGGCAGGCCACGCACAGATACGCAGTATTTT
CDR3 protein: CAWSTGRPRTDTQYF

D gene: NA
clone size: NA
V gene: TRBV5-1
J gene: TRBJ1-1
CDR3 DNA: TGCGCCAGCAGCTCCCCACAGGGAATGAACACTGAAGCTTTCTTT
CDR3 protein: CASSSPQGMNTEAFF

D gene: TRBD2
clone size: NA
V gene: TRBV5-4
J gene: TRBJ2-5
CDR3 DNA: TGTGCCAGCAGCTTCGGGGGGGTAGGGGAGACCCAGTACTTC
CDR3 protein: CASSFGGVGETQYF

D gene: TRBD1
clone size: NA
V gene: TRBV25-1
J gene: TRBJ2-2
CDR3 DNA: TGTGCCAGCAGTCCGAATGGGGGGACAGGGGGAATCACCGGGGAGCTGTTTTTT
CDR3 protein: CASSPNGGTGGITGELFF

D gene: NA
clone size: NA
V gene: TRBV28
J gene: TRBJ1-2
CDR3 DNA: TGTGCCACCGGGACTACAAGGCGTGGCTACACCTTC
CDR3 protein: CATGTTRRGYTF

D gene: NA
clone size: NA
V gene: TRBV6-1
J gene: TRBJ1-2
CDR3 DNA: TGTGCCAGCAGTGGGGTTGAGAGACCGAATCAAGTCTATGGCTACACCTTC
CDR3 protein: CASSGVERPNQVYGYTF

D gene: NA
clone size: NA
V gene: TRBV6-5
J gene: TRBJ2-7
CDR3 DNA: TGTGCCAGCAGTCCCGAAAACACGATGCCCTACGAGCAGTACTTC
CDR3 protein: CASSPENTMPYEQYF

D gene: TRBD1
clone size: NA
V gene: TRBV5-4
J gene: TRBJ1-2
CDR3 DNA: TGTGCCTCCTCAGACAGGGTCTTCTATGGCTACACCTTC
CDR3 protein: CASSDRVFYGYTF

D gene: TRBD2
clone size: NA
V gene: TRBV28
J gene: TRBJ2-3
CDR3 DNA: TGTGCCAGCATCCGGGGGGGGCGGACAGATACGCAGTATTTT
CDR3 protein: CASIRGGRTDTQYF

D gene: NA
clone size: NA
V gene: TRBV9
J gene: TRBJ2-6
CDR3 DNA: TGTGCCAGCAGCGCGGTGGGGATGGCAGGGGCCAACGTCCTGACTTTC
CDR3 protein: CASSAVGMAGANVLTF

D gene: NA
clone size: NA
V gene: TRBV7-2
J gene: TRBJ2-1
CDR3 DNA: TGTGCCAGCAGCCTCACGGTCAGGGCCAATGAGCAGTTCTTC
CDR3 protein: CASSLTVRANEQFF

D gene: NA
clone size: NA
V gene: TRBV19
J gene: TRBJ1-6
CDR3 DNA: TGTGCCAGTACCGGGGCCAGCTCCTATAATTCACCCCTCCACTTT
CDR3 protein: CASTGASSYNSPLHF

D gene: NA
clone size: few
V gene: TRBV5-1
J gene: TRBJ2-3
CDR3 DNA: TGCGCCAGCAGCTCCCGGGACTCTAGCACAGATACGCAGTATTTT
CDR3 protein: CASSSRDSSTDTQYF

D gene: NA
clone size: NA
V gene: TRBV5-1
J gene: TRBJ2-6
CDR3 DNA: TGCGCCAGCAGCCCTTTCTCTGGGGCCAACGTCCTGACTTTC
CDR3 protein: CASSPFSGANVLTF

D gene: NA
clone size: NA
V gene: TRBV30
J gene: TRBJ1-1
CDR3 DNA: TGTGCCTGGAGTCTGAACGGGGGAGCTTTCTTT
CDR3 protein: CAWSLNGGAFF

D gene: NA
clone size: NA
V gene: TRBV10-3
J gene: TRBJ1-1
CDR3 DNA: TGTGCCATTTCACCCTCGACAGGCCTGAACACTGAAGCTTTCTTT
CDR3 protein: CAISPSTGLNTEAFF

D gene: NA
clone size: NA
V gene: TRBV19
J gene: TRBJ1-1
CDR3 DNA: TGTGCCAGTAGTATAGTACTAGGGGGTCTGGCTGAAGCTTTCTTT
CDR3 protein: CASSIVLGGLAEAFF

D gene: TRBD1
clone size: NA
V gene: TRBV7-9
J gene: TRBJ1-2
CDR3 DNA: TGTGCCAGCAGCTTATCTTCAGGGACAGCCGTCTATGGCTACACCTTC
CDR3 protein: CASSLSSGTAVYGYTF

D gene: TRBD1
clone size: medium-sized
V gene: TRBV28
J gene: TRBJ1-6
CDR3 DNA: TGTGCCAGCAGCCCCCCCGGGACAGATTCACCCCTCCACTTT
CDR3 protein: CASSPPGTDSPLHF

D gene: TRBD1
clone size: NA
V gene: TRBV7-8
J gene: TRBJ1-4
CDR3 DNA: TGTGCCAGCAGCTTAGGGGGGACAGGGGGCACTAATGAAAAACTGTTTTTT
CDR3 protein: CASSLGGTGGTNEKLFF

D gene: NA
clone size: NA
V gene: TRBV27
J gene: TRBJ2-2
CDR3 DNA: TGTGCCAGCAGGATCATAGGCGAGACAGGAGACAACACCGGGGAGCTGTTTTTT
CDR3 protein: CASRIIGETGDNTGELFF

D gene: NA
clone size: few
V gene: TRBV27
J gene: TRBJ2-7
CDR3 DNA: TGTGCCAGCTCAATCGGGGGCGGTGATTACGAGCAGTACTTC
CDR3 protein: CASSIGGGDYEQYF

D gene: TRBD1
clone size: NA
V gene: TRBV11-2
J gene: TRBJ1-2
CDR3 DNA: TGTGCCAGCAGCCCCGGACAGGGAGACTATGGCTACACCTTC
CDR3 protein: CASSPGQGDYGYTF